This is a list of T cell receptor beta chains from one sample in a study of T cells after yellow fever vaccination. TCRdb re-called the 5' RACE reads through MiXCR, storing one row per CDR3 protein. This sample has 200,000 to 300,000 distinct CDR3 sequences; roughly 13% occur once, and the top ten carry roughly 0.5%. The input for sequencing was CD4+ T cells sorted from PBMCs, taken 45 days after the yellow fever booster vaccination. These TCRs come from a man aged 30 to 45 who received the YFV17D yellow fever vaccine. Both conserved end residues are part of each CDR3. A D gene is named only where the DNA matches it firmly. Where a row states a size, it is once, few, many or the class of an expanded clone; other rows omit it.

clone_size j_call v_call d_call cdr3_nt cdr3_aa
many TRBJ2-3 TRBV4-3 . TGCGCCAGCAGCTCAGGACCGAGGGGGTTTTCATACACAGATACGCAGTATTTT CASSSGPRGFSYTDTQYF
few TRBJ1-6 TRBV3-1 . TGTGCCAGCAGCCCCCAGAGGTTCGACTCACCCCTCCACTTT CASSPQRFDSPLHF
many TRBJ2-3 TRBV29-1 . TGCAGCGTTGATGACACGCAGTATTTT CSVDDTQYF
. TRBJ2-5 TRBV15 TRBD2 TGTGCCACCAGCAGAGATGGTCTAGCGGAGACGTACTTC CATSRDGLAETYF
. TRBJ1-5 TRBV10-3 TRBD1 TGTACCTTCAGTCTATACAGGGGGCTCACCACAGATAGCAATCAGCCCCAGCATTTT CTFSLYRGLTTDSNQPQHF
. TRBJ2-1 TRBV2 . TGTGCCAGCAGTGAGGAGGCCCAGAATGGGCAGTTCTTC CASSEEAQNGQFF
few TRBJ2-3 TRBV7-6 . TGTGCCAGCAGCTTAAATGTGTTACCCACAGATACGCAGTATTTT CASSLNVLPTDTQYF
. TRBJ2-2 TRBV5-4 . TGTGCCAGCAGCCCCGAACCTGGGGCGGGCGGGGAGCTGTTTTTT CASSPEPGAGGELFF
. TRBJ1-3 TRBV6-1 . TGTGCCAGCAGTCGTCACGGGAAAACTTCTGGAAACACCATATATTTT CASSRHGKTSGNTIYF
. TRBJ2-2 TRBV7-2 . TGTGCCAGCAGCTTAGAGAGGCCCGGGAACGCCGGGGAGCTGTTTTTT CASSLERPGNAGELFF
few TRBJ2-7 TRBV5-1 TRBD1 TGCGCCAGCAGCTTGGAAGGACAGGAACGATCCGAGCAGTACTTC CASSLEGQERSEQYF
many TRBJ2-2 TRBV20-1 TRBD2 TGCAGTGCTACGAGCGGGAGGGCCGGAGGTGCCGGGGAGCTGTTTTTT CSATSGRAGGAGELFF
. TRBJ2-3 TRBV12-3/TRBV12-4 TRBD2 TGTGCCAGCAGATTCCACCTAGCGGATCACACAGATACGCAGTATTTT CASRFHLADHTDTQYF
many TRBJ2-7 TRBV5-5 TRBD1 TGTGCCAGCGCAGGGGGCCCCTACGAGCAGTACTTC CASAGGPYEQYF
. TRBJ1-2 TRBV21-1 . TGTGCCAGCAGCAAATACAGGGTGGATGGCTACACCTTC CASSKYRVDGYTF
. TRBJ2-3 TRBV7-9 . TGTGCCAGCAGCCCCCTGGAGCGGACGCAGTATTTT CASSPLERTQYF
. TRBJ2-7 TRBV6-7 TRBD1 TGTGCCCCCTACCCCCGGGGACAGGGGTTGGGCGAGCAGTACTTC CAPYPRGQGLGEQYF
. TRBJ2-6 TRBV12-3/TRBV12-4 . TGTGCCAGCAGCTCCCCCCCTGGGGCCAACGTCCTGACTTTC CASSSPPGANVLTF
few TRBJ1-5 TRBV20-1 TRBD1 TGCAGTGCTAGAGGACAGGGGGGTCTTCAGCCCCAGCATTTT CSARGQGGLQPQHF
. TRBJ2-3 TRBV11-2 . TGTGCCAGCAGCTTAGATGGTCAGTTTATTTCCACAGATACGCAGTATTTT CASSLDGQFISTDTQYF
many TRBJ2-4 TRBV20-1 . TGCAGTGCTAGGCTTAATAACAGGGGACTCGCAAACATTCAGTACTTC CSARLNNRGLANIQYF
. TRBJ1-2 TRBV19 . TGTGCCAGTACCTTTGGCGGCGGGGACTATGGCTACACCTTC CASTFGGGDYGYTF
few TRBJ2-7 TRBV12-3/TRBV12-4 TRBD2 TGTGCCAGCAGTTCTAGCGGGAGGGGGTACGAGCAGTACTTC CASSSSGRGYEQYF
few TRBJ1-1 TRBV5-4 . TGTGCCAGCAGCTTGGACAGCCAGAACACTGAAGCTTTCTTT CASSLDSQNTEAFF
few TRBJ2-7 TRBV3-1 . TGTGCCAGCAGCCGGGCAGAAGCCTACGAGCAGTACTTC CASSRAEAYEQYF
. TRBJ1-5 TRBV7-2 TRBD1 TGTGCCAGCAGCTCTACGACAGGGGCCGGGCAGCCCCAGCATTTT CASSSTTGAGQPQHF
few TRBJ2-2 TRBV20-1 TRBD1 TGCAGTGCTAGGGCGGGACAGGGGAAGGAACGGCTGTTTTTT CSARAGQGKERLFF
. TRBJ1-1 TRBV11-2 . TGTGCCAGCAGCGCCGGGCAGGAGAACACTGAAGCTTTCTTT CASSAGQENTEAFF
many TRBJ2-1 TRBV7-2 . TGTGCCAGCTCGCGTGAAGCCCCACTTAGACATGAGCAGTTCTTC CASSREAPLRHEQFF
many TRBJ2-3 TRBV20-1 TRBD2 TGCAGTGCTAGAGATCCAGCGGGATCCACAGATACGCAGTATTTT CSARDPAGSTDTQYF
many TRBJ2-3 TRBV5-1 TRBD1 TGCGCCAGCAGCTTCGGACAGGGAACAGATACGCAGTATTTT CASSFGQGTDTQYF
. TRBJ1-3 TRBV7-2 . TGTGCCAGCAGCTTAGCGAGGACAGCTGGAAACACCATATATTTT CASSLARTAGNTIYF
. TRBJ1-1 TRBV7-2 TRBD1 TGTGCCAGCAGCTTAGCGGGGACAGCTCGGATGAACACTGAAGCTTTCTTT CASSLAGTARMNTEAFF
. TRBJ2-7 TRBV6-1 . TGTGCCAGCCGACGGAGCGGGCCCGGCTCAGCAGGGCAGTACTTC CASRRSGPGSAGQYF
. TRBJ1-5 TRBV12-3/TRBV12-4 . TGTGCCAGCAGCCCGGCGGGTGGCAATCAGCCCCAGCATTTT CASSPAGGNQPQHF
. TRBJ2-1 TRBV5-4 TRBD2 TGTGCCAGCAGCTTGGGTACCGGGAGGGCCGGAAATGAGAAGTTCTTC CASSLGTGRAGNEKFF
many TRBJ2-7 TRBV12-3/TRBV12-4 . TGTGCCAGCAATTTCCTCGGGGCGGGATCCGAGCAGTACTTC CASNFLGAGSEQYF
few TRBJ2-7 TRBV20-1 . TGCAGTGCTAGTATCGGGCCCAACCCCTACGAGCAGTACTTC CSASIGPNPYEQYF
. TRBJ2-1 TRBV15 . TGTGCCACCAGCTCCGCGGGTATTGTTAATGAGCAGTTCTTC CATSSAGIVNEQFF
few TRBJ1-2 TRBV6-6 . TGTGCCAGCAGTCGGGGGGACTACACCTTC CASSRGDYTF
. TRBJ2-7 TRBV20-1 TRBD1 TGCAGTGCTAGAGGGTTCGGATTACAGGGGGGATCCGTCGGCGAGCAGTACTTC CSARGFGLQGGSVGEQYF
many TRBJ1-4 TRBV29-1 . TGCAGCGTGAGAGGGGACCTGAATGAAAAACTGTTTTTT CSVRGDLNEKLFF
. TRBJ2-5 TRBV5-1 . TGCGCCAGCAGCCCCCCGGGACTCACAGAGACCCAGTACTTC CASSPPGLTETQYF
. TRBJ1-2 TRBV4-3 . TGCGCCAGCAGCCAAGAGTTTCGGGGGCCCAACTATGGCTACACCTTC CASSQEFRGPNYGYTF
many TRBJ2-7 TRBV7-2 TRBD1 TGTGCCAGCTCTCAAATAGGGACAGGGGCTTTCGAGCAGTACTTC CASSQIGTGAFEQYF
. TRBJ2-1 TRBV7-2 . TGTGCCAGCAGCCCCCGGACGGGTACGGATGAGCAGTTCTTC CASSPRTGTDEQFF
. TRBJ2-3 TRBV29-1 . TGCAGCGTTGGAGGGGGAGTAAGGACAGATACGCAGTATTTT CSVGGGVRTDTQYF
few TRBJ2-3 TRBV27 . TGTGCCAGCAGTTCCAAAGTGGGGGGAACGCAGTATTTT CASSSKVGGTQYF
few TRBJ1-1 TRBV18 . TGTGCCAGCTCACCACCAGGCAGATTGAACACTGAAGCTTTCTTT CASSPPGRLNTEAFF
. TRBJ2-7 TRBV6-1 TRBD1 TGTGCCAGCAGCCCCTTTGGGACAGGGGGCTACGAGCAGTACTTC CASSPFGTGGYEQYF
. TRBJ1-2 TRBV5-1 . TGCGCCAGCAGCTCACAGGGTAATGGCTACACCTTC CASSSQGNGYTF
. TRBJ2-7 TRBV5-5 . TGTGCCAGCAGCTTGGAAGCGAACTCCTACGAGCAGTACTTC CASSLEANSYEQYF
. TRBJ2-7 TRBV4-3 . TGCGCCAGCAGCCAAGAGTGGGGGAGTGGGTCCTACGAGCAGTACTTC CASSQEWGSGSYEQYF
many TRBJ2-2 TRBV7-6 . TGTGCCAGCAGCTTTGGACAGGGGGAGCTGTTTTTT CASSFGQGELFF
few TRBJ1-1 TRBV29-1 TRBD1 TGCAGCGGAGCAACAGGGGGCATGGGCACTGAAGCTTTCTTT CSGATGGMGTEAFF